This entry features one T cell receptor beta chain sequence. TCRdb keeps only in-frame clones here, not all; method: immunoSEQ multiplex PCR. The table has a few hundred thousand clones, about 90% seen once; the top ten hold under 3%. This sample was included in a study of blood T cell repertoires in COVID-19. The CDR3 loop spans 18 amino acids. The V gene end was trimmed by 0 bases and the J gene end by 0 bases; junction bases not matched to a gene: 7. The germline V gene encodes CDR1 LGHNA and CDR2 YSLEER. Material for sequencing was peripheral blood. The clonotype comes from a person between 18 and 30 years old with COVID-19, enrolled during active disease. The chain employs TRBV4-3 and TRBJ2-2, with 7 bases identical to TRBD1. The CDR3 loop is CASSQESRDSANTGELFF. Here the CDR3 DNA reads TGCGCCAGCAGCCAAGAAAGCCGGGACAGCGCGAACACCGGGGAGCTGTTTTTT.